This paragraph covers one TCR beta chain sequence. Germline V gene sequence: CDR1 SQVTM, CDR2 ANQGSEA. The CDR3 length is 16 residues. With V trimmed by 0 bases and J by 0 bases, 4 bases remained unmatched. Some clones are missing from TCRdb's copy, which holds only in-frame ones; the method was immunoSEQ multiplex PCR. The sample comprises hundreds of thousands of clones, roughly four fifths of which are singletons, and 3.5% to 4% rests with the top ten. The sample originates from a study of blood T cell repertoires in COVID-19. The sequencing input was PBMCs or T cells enriched from blood (not recorded which). This receptor was obtained from a woman in her 40s who had been exposed to COVID-19. The rearrangement joins TRBV29-1 to TRBJ2-1, with TRBD1 matching over 8 bases. The CDR3 loop is CSVEDPGGFSYNEQFF. The CDR3 coding sequence is TGCAGCGTTGAAGACCCAGGGGGCTTCTCCTACAATGAGCAGTTCTTC.